The entry below describes one TCR beta chain. Its cognate antigen is unknown. The study pooled second doses at about 4 or about 12 weeks. These data originate in a study of T cell responses to AZD1222 COVID-19 vaccine. Study results and caveats: Of the AZD1222 recipients, only five or six were seropositive at baseline.

Germline V gene lookup returns CDR1 SEHNR and CDR2 FQNEAQ (reference sequence). The germline V and J ends were trimmed by 0 bases and 3 bases, with 11 bases remaining between them. The CDR3 extends over 15 amino acids. Method: immunoSEQ multiplex PCR; TCRdb's copy keeps in-frame clones and lacks some. The data hold under 90,000 clones, with around four fifths observed a single time. The V and J genes are TRBV7-9 and TRBJ1-1, with D possibly TRBD1 on 5 matching bases. The sequence derives from an adult who received the AZD1222 COVID-19 vaccine. The source was peripheral blood, collected 28 days after the second AZD1222 dose. CDR3 nucleotide sequence: TGTGCCAGCAGCTTAGCGTTTGGCAGGGACACTGAAGCTTTCTTT. Protein product: CASSLAFGRDTEAFF.